This T cell receptor (beta chain) was obtained from a study of CXCR3-negative and CXCR3-positive naive CD8 T cells. Study-wide results and caveats: Naive cells that were CXCR3-negative or CXCR3-positive used TRBV-TRBJ genes alike, while memory cells diverged. Naive subsets displayed similar surface CD5, and TCR strength was inferred from TRB CDR3 properties.

The authors made the TRB cDNA libraries by 5' RACE using UMI labels. TCRdb reprocessed the 5' RACE reads, keeping one entry per CDR3 protein, no DNA. Its listing shows 45,000 or so distinct CDR3 sequences. Germline CDR1 SGHVS, CDR2 FQNEAQ. This CDR3 has 16 residues. In the case of this clonotype: What it binds is not known.

The sequence came from a human donor in good health. Some clones in this sample may be carry-over from other donors' samples. The chain uses TRBV7-8 and TRBJ2-2; TCRdb names TRBD1, which stays unverified in the absence of DNA. Sequenced sample: memory CD8+ T cells from blood. CDR3 region: CASTWGWQGGTGELFF.